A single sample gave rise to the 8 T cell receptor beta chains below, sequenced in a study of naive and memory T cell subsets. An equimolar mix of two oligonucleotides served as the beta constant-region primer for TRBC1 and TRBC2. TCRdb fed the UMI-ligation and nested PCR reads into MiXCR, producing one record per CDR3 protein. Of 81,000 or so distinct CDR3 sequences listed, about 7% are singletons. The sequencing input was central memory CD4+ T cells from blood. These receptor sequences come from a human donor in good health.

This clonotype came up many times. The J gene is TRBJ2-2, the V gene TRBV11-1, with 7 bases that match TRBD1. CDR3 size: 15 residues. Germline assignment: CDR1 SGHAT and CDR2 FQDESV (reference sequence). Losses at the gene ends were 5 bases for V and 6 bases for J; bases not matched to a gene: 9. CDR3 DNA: TGTGCCAGCAGCCTGACAGGGTTTGGGGCCGGGGAGCTGTTTTTT. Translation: CASSLTGFGAGELFF.

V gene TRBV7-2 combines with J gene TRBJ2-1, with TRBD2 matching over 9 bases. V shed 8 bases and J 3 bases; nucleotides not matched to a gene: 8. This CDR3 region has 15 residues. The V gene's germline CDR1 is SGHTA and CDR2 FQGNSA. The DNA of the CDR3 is TGTGCCAGCGGTCCGACTAGCGGAGACTACAATGAGCAGTTCTTC. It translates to CASGPTSGDYNEQFF.

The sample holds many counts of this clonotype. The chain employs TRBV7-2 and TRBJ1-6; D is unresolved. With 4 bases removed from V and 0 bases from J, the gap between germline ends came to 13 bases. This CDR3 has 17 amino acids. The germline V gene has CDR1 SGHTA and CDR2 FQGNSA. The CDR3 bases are TGTGCCAGCAGCTGGCGTGGCTCAGGCTCCTATAATTCACCCCTCCACTTT. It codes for CASSWRGSGSYNSPLHF.

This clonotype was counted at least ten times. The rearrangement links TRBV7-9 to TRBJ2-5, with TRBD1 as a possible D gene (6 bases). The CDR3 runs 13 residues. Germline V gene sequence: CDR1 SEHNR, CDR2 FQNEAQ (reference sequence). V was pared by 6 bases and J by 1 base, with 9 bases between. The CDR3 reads CASRTGFQETQYF. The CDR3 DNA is TGTGCCAGCAGAACAGGGTTCCAAGAGACCCAGTACTTC.

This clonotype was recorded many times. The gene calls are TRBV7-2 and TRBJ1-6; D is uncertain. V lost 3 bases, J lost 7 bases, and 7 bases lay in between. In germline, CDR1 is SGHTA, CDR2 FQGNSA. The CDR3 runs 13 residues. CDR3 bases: TGTGCCAGCAGCTTTCGGGCGAATTCACCCCTCCACTTT. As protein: CASSFRANSPLHF.

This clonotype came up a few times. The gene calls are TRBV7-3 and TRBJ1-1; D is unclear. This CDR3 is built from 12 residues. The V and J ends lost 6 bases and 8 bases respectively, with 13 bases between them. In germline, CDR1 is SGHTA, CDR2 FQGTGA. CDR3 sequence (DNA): TGTGCCAGCAGTCAGCTCCGGGGAGAAGCTTTCTTT. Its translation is CASSQLRGEAFF.

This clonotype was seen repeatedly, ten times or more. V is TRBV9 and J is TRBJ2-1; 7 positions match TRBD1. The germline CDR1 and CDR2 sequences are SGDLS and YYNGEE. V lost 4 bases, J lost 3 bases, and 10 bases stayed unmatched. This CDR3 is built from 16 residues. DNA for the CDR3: TGTGCCAGCAGCCCTCCCCCGACAGGGAACTACAATGAGCAGTTCTTC. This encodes CASSPPPTGNYNEQFF.

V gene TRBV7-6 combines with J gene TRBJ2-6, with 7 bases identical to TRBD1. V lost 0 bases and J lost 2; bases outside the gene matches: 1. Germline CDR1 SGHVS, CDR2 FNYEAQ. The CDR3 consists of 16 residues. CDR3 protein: CASSLATGTGANVLTF. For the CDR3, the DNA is TGTGCCAGCAGCTTAGCGACAGGGACTGGGGCCAACGTCCTGACTTTC.